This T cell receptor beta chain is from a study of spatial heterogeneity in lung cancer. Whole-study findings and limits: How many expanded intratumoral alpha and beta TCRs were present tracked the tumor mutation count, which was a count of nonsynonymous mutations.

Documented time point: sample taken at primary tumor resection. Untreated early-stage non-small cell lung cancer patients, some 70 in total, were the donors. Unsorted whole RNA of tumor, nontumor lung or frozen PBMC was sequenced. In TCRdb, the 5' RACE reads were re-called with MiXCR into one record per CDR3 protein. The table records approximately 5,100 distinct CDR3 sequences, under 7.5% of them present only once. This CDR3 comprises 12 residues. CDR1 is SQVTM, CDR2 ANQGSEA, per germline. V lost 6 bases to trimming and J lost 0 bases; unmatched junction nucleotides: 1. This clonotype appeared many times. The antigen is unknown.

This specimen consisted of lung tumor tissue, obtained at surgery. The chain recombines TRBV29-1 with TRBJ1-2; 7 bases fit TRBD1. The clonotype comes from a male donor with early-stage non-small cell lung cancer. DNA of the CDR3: TGCAGCGTGGGACAGTCTAACTATGGCTACACCTTC. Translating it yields CSVGQSNYGYTF.